This T cell receptor (beta chain) comes out of a study of cytomegalovirus exposure and HLA in healthy donors. CDR1 and CDR2 from the germline V gene are SGHTA and FQGNSA. Trimming at V came to 2 bases and at J to 4 bases, leaving 13 bases not matched to a gene. There are 18 residues in the CDR3. Produced via immunoSEQ multiplex PCR; TCRdb's table is partial and in-frame only. The top ten hold around 3% of the sample, which has roughly 240,000 clones, around nine tenths seen once. Sequencing was carried out using PBMCs. The chain combines TRBV7-2 with TRBJ2-2, with 7 bases matching TRBD1. The receptor comes from a man younger than 35 in good health and CMV-seronegative. CDR3 bases: TGTGCCAGCAGCTTATATAGTTTGAGACAGGGCTCCACCGGGGAGCTGTTTTTT. Its translation is CASSLYSLRQGSTGELFF.